Shown below are 18 T cell receptor beta chains from a single sample sequenced in a study of post-analysis software for immune sequencing data. Libraries were made from TCR beta cDNA, and they carried unique molecular identifiers. One entry per CDR3 protein results from TCRdb running MiXCR on the PCR reads. The sample lists fewer than 550,000 distinct CDR3 sequences, 30% to 40% seen once, with 4.5% to 7.5% in the top ten. What these receptors recognize is not known. Points from the study as a whole: The five TRBV segments detected at higher frequency in patients than in controls included TRBV5-6, TRBV5-1 and TRBV20-1.

The material sequenced was blood. The source is a girl aged 2 to 17 with multiple sclerosis.

The CDR3 coding sequence is TGTGCCAGTCACAGGTCTGGCACAGATACGCAGTATTTT. Its translation: CASHRSGTDTQYF. This chain joins TRBV2 and TRBJ2-3; D is perhaps TRBD1 (5 bases). Trimming cost V 9 bases and J 1 base, with 11 bases left between them. The CDR3 has 13 residues. Germline V gene data show CDR1 as SNHLY and CDR2 as FYNNEI.

As concerns this clonotype: One end of the junction varies from germline; a read error may be responsible. The rearrangement links TRBV6-1 to TRBJ1-2, with TRBD1 matching 9 bases. This CDR3 comprises 15 residues. Germline loops: CDR1 MNHNS, CDR2 SASEGT. DNA of the CDR3: TGTGCCGGCAGTCCCGGGACAGGGAATAACTATGGCTACACCTTC. Translation gives CAGSPGTGNNYGYTF.

The chain carries TRBV24-1 and TRBJ1-2; 9 nucleotides line up with TRBD1. Germline trimming cut 3 bases from V and 2 bases from J; bases unmatched to any gene: 3. This CDR3 comprises 15 residues. Germline loops: CDR1 KGHDR, CDR2 SFDVKD. CDR3 nucleotide sequence: TGTGCCACCAGTGATCCAACAGGGGGCAACTATGGCTACACCTTC. It codes for CATSDPTGGNYGYTF.

The rearrangement joins TRBV12-3 or TRBV12-4 to TRBJ2-3; TRBD2 matches at 8 bases. This CDR3 comprises 18 residues. Trimming cost V 7 bases and J 2 bases; bases outside gene matches: 17. For the CDR3, the DNA is TGTGCCAGCAAAATCGGCCGGGGGGGCCCACGTGCCACAGATACGCAGTATTTT. This encodes CASKIGRGGPRATDTQYF.

This clonotype has only a few counts. The V and J genes are TRBV20-1 and TRBJ2-7; D unresolved. Germline V lookup: CDR1 DFQATT, CDR2 SNEGSKA (reference sequence). The CDR3 sequence is 14 residues long. Trimming took 3 bases from V and 5 from J, leaving 17 bases between them. The CDR3 sequence is CSASRGRLWDEQYF. CDR3 DNA: TGCAGTGCTAGCCGAGGACGGCTCTGGGACGAGCAGTACTTC.

This chain joins TRBV6-2 or TRBV6-3 and TRBJ1-2, with D maybe TRBD1 (5 bases). V was cut by 5 bases and J by 4 bases, with 20 bases left in between. The CDR3 consists of 16 residues. In germline, CDR1 is MNHEY, CDR2 SVGEGT. The CDR3: CASSKLPGASPYGYTF. The CDR3 DNA is TGTGCCAGCAGTAAACTGCCCGGGGCGAGCCCCTATGGCTACACCTTC.

The sample holds a few counts of this clonotype. This sequence joins TRBV5-1 and TRBJ2-3; D gene ambiguous. V gave up 0 bases and J gave up 2 bases, with 13 bases separating them. CDR1 is SGHRS, CDR2 YFSETQ, per germline. The CDR3 has 16 amino acids. Here the CDR3 DNA reads TGCGCCAGCAGCTTGGTAGGCACCCCTGACACAGATACGCAGTATTTT. Protein product: CASSLVGTPDTDTQYF.

This clonotype was detected only a few times. V usage is TRBV20-1 and J usage is TRBJ2-7, with TRBD1 matching over 7 bases. CDR3 length equals 15 residues. Germline V gene data show CDR1 as DFQATT and CDR2 as SNEGSKA (reference sequence). Losses at the gene ends were 6 bases for V and 2 bases for J; bases not matched to a gene: 13. This chain's CDR3 is CSARIFRDSTYEQYF. The CDR3 DNA follows: TGCAGTGCCCGGATCTTCCGGGACAGTACCTACGAGCAGTACTTC.

Only a few counts were recorded for this clonotype. The CDR3 reads CASTPRAGGETQYF. The DNA of the CDR3 is TGTGCCAGCACCCCACGGGCGGGGGGAGAGACCCAGTACTTC. The rearrangement joins TRBV7-2 to TRBJ2-5, with 8 positions matching TRBD2. V lost 7 bases and J lost 4; bases outside the gene matches: 8. This CDR3 is built from 14 residues. Looked up from germline, CDR1 is SGHTA and CDR2 is FQGNSA. The variable domain in full, with the rest retrieved from reference TRBV7-2 and TRBJ2-5, is GAGVSQSPSNKVTEKGKDVELRCDPISGHTALYWYRQSLGQGLEFLIYFQGNSAPDKSGLPSDRFSAERTGGSVSTLTIQRTQQEDSAVYLCASTPRAGGETQYFGPGTRLLVL.

The chain is built from TRBV7-8 and TRBJ2-1, with 13 nucleotides matching TRBD2. The germline gives CDR1 SGHVS, CDR2 FQNEAQ. This CDR3 is 18 amino acids long. J lost 2 bases, V lost 4 bases, and 8 bases had no gene match. CDR3 sequence (DNA): TGTGCCAGCAGCTCAGGACTAGCGGGGGCTATAACCTACAATGAGCAGTTCTTC. It specifies CASSSGLAGAITYNEQFF.

This rearrangement joins TRBV6-5 to TRBJ1-3; D is unresolved. Germline assignment: CDR1 MNHEY and CDR2 SVGAGI. V was trimmed by 0 bases and J by 0 bases, leaving 6 bases between them. This CDR3 has 15 amino acids. DNA of the CDR3: TGTGCCAGCAGTTACTCGGAGAGCTCTGGAAACACCATATATTTT. This encodes CASSYSESSGNTIYF.

The chain employs TRBV28 and TRBJ2-7, with 7 nucleotides matching TRBD2. CDR3 length equals 14 residues. Germline lookup yields CDR1 MDHEN and CDR2 SYDVKM. The V gene end was trimmed by 10 bases and the J gene end by 5 bases; junction bases not matched to a gene: 14. The CDR3 region has the DNA TGTGCCATCCTCTCGCGAGCGGGGAACGACGAGCAGTACTTC. Encoded protein: CAILSRAGNDEQYF.

The V gene is TRBV16, the J gene TRBJ2-3; D possibly corresponds to TRBD2 (5 bases). The ends were cut back, 4 bases at V and 9 bases at J, with 11 bases in the middle. This CDR3 is built from 12 residues. CDR1 is KGHSY and CDR2 is FQNENV in the germline V gene. The CDR3 bases are TGTGCCAGCAGCCCATTTACGGGAACGCAGTATTTT. Translation: CASSPFTGTQYF. The full variable domain, completed using reference TRBV16 and TRBJ2-3, is GEEVAQTPKHLVRGEGQKAKLYCAPIKGHSYVFWYQQVLKNEFKFLISFQNENVFDETGMPKERFSAKCLPNSPCSLEIQATKLEDSAVYFCASSPFTGTQYFGPGTRLTVL.

This chain joins TRBV6-2 or TRBV6-3 and TRBJ2-5, with D tentatively TRBD2 (7 bases). This CDR3 has 16 residues. Germline V gene lookup returns CDR1 MNHEY and CDR2 SVGEGT. V was clipped by 2 bases and J by 0 bases, with 13 bases between them. The CDR3: CASSYGGGRYQETQYF. In nucleotides, the CDR3 is TGTGCCAGCAGTTACGGCGGGGGCCGGTACCAAGAGACCCAGTACTTC.

The chain is built from TRBV15 and TRBJ2-1, with no clear D. CDR3 length: 12 residues. The germline gives CDR1 LNHNV, CDR2 YYDKDF (reference sequence). Trimming took 5 bases from V and 7 from J, leaving 9 bases between them. CDR3 nucleotide sequence: TGTGCCACCAGCCTAGGTTTAAATGAGCAGTTCTTC. Its translation is CATSLGLNEQFF. The variable domain in full, completed from reference TRBV15 and TRBJ2-1, reads DAMVIQNPRYQVTQFGKPVTLSCSQTLNHNVMYWYQQKSSQAPKLLFHYYDKDFNNEADTPDNFQSRRPNTSFCFLDIRSPGLGDTAMYLCATSLGLNEQFFGPGTRLTVL.

This CDR3 is CATSRSDRVDTQYF. In nucleotides, the CDR3 is TGTGCCACCAGCAGATCCGACAGGGTCGATACGCAGTATTTT. The chain joins TRBV15 to TRBJ2-3, with 7 bases identical to TRBD1. Per the germline V gene, CDR1 is LNHNV and CDR2 is YYDKDF (reference sequence). With V trimmed by 2 bases and J by 6 bases, 5 bases remained unmatched. The CDR3 loop spans 14 amino acids.

This chain connects TRBV5-1 to TRBJ2-1; D is ambiguous. Germline V gene data show CDR1 as SGHRS and CDR2 as YFSETQ. The ends were cut back, 2 bases at V and 8 bases at J, with 8 bases in the middle. The CDR3 contains 12 residues. CDR3 sequence: CASSFAGDEQFF. In DNA form, the CDR3 reads TGCGCCAGCAGCTTTGCTGGGGATGAGCAGTTCTTC.

This clonotype was observed many times. The CDR3: CASSPRGSRAIQYF. The CDR3 DNA follows: TGTGCCAGCAGCCCCCGGGGTAGCAGGGCCATTCAGTACTTC. The chain couples TRBV5-5 to TRBJ2-4, with D perhaps being TRBD1 or TRBD2 (5 bases each). This CDR3 has 14 amino acids. The V and J ends lost 4 bases and 9 bases respectively, with 17 bases between them. CDR1 is SGHKS and CDR2 is YYEKEE in the germline V gene (reference sequence).